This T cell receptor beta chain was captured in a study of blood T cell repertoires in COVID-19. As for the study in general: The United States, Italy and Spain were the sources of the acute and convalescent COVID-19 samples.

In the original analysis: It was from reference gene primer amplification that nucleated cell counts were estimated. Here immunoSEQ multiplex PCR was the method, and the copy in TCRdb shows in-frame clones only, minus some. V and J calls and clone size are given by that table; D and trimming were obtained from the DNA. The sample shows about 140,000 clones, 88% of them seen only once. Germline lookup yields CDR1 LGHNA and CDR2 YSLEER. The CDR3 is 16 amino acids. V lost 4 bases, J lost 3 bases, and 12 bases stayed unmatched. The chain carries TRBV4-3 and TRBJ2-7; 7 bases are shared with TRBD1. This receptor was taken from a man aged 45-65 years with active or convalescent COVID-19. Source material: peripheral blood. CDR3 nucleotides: TGCGCCAGCAGCCCCCATGGGGACAGTGGGCTCTACGAGCAGTACTTC. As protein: CASSPHGDSGLYEQYF.